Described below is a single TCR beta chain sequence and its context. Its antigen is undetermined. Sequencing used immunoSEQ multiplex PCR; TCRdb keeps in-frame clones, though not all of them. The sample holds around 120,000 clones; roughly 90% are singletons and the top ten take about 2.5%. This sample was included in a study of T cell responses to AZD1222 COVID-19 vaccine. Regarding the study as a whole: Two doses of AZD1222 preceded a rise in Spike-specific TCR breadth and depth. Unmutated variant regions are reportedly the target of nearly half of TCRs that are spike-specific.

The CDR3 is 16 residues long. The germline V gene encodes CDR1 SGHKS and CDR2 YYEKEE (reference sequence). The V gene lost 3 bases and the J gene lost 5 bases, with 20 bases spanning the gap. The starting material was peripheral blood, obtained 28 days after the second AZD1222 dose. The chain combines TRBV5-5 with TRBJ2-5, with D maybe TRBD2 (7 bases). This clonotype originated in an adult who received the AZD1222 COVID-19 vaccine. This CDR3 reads CASSSLLLGGRETQYF. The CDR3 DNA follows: TGTGCCAGCAGCTCCCTCTTATTGGGGGGGCGGGAGACCCAGTACTTC. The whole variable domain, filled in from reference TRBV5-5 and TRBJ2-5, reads DAGVTQSPTHLIKTRGQQVTLRCSPISGHKSVSWYQQVLGQGPQFIFQYYEKEERGRGNFPDRFSARQFPNYSSELNVNALLLGDSALYLCASSSLLLGGRETQYFGPGTRLLVL.